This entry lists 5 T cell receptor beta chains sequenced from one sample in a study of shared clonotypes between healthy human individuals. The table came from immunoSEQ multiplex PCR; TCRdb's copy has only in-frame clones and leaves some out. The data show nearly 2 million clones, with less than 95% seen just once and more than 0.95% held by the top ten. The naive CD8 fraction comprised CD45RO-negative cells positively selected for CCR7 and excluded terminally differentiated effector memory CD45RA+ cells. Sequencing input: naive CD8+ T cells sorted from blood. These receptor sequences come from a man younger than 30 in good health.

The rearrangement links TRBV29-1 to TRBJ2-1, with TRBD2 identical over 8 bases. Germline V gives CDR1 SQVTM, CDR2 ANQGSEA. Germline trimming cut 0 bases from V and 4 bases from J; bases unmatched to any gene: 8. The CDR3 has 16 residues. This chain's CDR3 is CSVEEELAEVYNEQFF. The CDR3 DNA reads TGCAGCGTTGAAGAGGAACTAGCGGAGGTGTACAATGAGCAGTTCTTC.

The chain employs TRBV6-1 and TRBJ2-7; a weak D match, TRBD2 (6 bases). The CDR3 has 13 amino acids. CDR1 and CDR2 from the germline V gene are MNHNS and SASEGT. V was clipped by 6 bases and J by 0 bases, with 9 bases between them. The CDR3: CASSPGVSYEQYF. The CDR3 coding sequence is TGTGCCAGCAGCCCGGGAGTCTCCTACGAGCAGTACTTC.

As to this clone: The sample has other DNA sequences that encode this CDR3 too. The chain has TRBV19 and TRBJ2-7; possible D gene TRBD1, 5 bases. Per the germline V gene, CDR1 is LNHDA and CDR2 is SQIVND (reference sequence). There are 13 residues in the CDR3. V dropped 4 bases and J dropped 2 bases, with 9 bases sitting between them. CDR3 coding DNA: TGTGCCAGTAGTACAGGGCTAGCCTACGAGCAGTACTTC. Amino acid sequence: CASSTGLAYEQYF.

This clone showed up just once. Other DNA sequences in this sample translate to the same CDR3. CDR3 in amino acids: CASSQDRGASYEQYF. CDR3 bases: TGCGCCAGCAGCCAAGATCGAGGGGCAAGCTACGAGCAGTACTTC. The chain employs TRBV4-1 and TRBJ2-7; D is perhaps TRBD1 or TRBD2 (5 bases each). Deletions cut 0 bases from V and 3 bases from J, with 12 bases between. Germline CDR1 reads MGHRA; CDR2 reads YSYEKL. This CDR3 contains 15 residues.

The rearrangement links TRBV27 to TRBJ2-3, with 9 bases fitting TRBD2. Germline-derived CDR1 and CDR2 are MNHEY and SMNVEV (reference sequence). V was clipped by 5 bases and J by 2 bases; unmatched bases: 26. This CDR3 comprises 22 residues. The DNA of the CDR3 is TGTGCCAGCAGTCCGTTATGGACGCCAGGGGCCGGCGGGGGGGGATACACAGATACGCAGTATTTT. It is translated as CASSPLWTPGAGGGGYTDTQYF.